The 5 T cell receptor beta chains in this list originate from one sample, sequenced in a study of cytomegalovirus exposure and HLA in healthy donors. PCR was performed using 60 Vbeta and 13 Jbeta primers. Profiled with immunoSEQ multiplex PCR; TCRdb holds only in-frame clones, not every one. This sample yields around 190,000 clones, of which 81% are seen a single time; 1.5% to 2% belongs to the top ten. The sequenced material came from PBMCs. The receptor set was obtained from a man aged 18 to 29 in good health and CMV-seronegative.

This clone has a single count. This chain connects TRBV27 to TRBJ2-7; D may be TRBD2 (5 bases). Germline V CDR1 and CDR2: MNHEY, SMNVEV (reference sequence). This CDR3 spans 15 amino acids. V was shortened by 0 bases and J by 2 bases, with 11 bases between the two germline ends. DNA for the CDR3: TGTGCCAGCAGTTTATCGACATTCGGGGCCTACGAGCAGTACTTC. Amino acid sequence: CASSLSTFGAYEQYF.

This clone was detected only once. The chain has TRBV14 and TRBJ2-5; D unclear. Germline CDR1 SGHDN, CDR2 FVKESK. CDR3 length: 14 amino acids. With 3 bases removed from V and 7 bases from J, the gap between germline ends came to 15 bases. CDR3 in amino acids: CASSHDTNLRTQYF. DNA for the CDR3: TGTGCCAGCAGCCATGACACCAATTTAAGGACCCAGTACTTC.

This clone occurred a few times. V and J are TRBV7-2 and TRBJ1-1, with 8 bases aligning to TRBD1. There are 14 residues in the CDR3. The germline gives CDR1 SGHTA, CDR2 FQGNSA. V gave up 5 bases and J gave up 1 base; unmatched junction bases: 3. The CDR3 region has the DNA TGTGCCAGCAGCGCGACAGGGGCGAACACTGAAGCTTTCTTT. Its protein product is CASSATGANTEAFF.

This clone showed up just once. This chain uses TRBV4-1 with TRBJ2-2, with D unclear. Trimming took 1 base from V and 4 from J, leaving 7 bases between them. Germline lookup yields CDR1 MGHRA and CDR2 YSYEKL. The CDR3 loop spans 14 amino acids. CDR3 loop: CASSQVLGTGELFF. The CDR3, as DNA: TGCGCCAGCAGCCAAGTTCTAGGCACCGGGGAGCTGTTTTTT.

This clone occurred once. This chain uses TRBV28 with TRBJ2-7; D gene unclear. Per germline, CDR1 MDHEN and CDR2 SYDVKM. The V gene lost 2 bases and the J gene lost 2 bases, with 7 bases spanning the gap. This CDR3 is 13 amino acids long. CDR3 sequence reads: CASSLGSPYEQYF. CDR3 nucleotide sequence: TGTGCCAGCAGTTTAGGCAGTCCCTACGAGCAGTACTTC.